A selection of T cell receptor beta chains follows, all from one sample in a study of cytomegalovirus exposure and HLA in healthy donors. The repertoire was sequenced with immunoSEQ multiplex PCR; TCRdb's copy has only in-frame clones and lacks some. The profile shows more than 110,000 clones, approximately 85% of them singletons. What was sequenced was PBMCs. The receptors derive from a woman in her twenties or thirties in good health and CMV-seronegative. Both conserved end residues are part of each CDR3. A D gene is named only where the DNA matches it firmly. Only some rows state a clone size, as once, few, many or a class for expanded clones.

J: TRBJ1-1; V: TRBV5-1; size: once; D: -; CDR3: CASSGGNTEAFF; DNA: TGCGCCAGCAGCGGGGGCAACACTGAAGCTTTCTTT
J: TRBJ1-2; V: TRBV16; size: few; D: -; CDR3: CASSQSTGSYGYTF; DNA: TGTGCCAGCAGCCAATCTACAGGGTCATATGGCTACACCTTC
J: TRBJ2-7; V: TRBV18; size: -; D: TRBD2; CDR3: CASSDGGARAYEQYF; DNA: TGTGCCAGCTCTGACGGGGGGGCCCGGGCCTACGAGCAGTACTTC
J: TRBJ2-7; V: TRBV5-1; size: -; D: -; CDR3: CASSLASGWTDQYEQYF; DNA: TGCGCCAGCAGCTTGGCTTCGGGGTGGACAGATCAGTACGAGCAGTACTTC
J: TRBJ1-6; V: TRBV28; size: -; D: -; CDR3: CASSSDAQGFGSPLHF; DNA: TGTGCCAGCAGTTCCGACGCCCAGGGGTTCGGGTCACCCCTCCACTTT
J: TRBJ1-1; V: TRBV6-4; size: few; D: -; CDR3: CASSEQQNTEAFF; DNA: TGTGCCAGCAGCGAACAGCAGAACACTGAAGCTTTCTTT
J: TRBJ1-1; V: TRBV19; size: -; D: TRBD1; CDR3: CASRDRRNTEAFF; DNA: TGTGCCAGCCGGGACAGGCGGAACACTGAAGCTTTCTTT
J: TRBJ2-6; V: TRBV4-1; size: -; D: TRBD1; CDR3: CASSQEPLGAGQGKSNVLTF; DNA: TGCGCCAGCAGCCAAGAACCCCTAGGGGCCGGACAGGGCAAGTCCAACGTCCTGACTTTC
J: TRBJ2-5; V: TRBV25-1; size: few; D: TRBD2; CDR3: CASSDTGTIQETQYF; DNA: TGTGCCAGCAGTGACACGGGGACTATACAAGAGACCCAGTACTTC
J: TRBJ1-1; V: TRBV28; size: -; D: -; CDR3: CASSSAGYTEAFF; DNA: TGTGCCAGCAGTTCTGCGGGATACACTGAAGCTTTCTTT
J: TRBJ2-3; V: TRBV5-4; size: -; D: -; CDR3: CASSFSPDTQYF; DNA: TGTGCCAGCAGCTTCAGTCCAGATACGCAGTATTTT
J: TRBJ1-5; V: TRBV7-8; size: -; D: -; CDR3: CASTLGGESSNQPQHF; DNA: TGTGCCAGCACCTTAGGGGGGGAATCAAGCAATCAGCCCCAGCATTTT
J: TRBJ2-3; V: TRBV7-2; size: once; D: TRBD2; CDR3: CASSLARAGGTDTQYF; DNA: TGTGCCAGCAGCTTAGCGCGGGCGGGGGGGACAGATACGCAGTATTTT
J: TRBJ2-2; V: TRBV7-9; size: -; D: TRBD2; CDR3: CASSAPTGGMTGELFF; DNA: TGTGCCAGCAGCGCCCCCACGGGGGGGATGACCGGGGAGCTGTTTTTT
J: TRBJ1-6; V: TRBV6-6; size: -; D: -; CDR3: CASNGVPDNSPLHF; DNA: TGTGCCAGCAACGGGGTCCCTGATAATTCACCCCTCCACTTT